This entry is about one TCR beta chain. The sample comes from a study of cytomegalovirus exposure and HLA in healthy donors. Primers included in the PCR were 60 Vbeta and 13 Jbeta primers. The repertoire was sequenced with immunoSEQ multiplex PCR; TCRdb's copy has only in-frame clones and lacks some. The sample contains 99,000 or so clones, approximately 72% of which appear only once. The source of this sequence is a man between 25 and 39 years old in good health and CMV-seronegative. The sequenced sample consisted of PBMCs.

The DNA for the CDR3 is TGTGCCAGCTCACCACAGGGGTCGGTTGAAAAACTGTTTTTT. Translated, it gives CASSPQGSVEKLFF. J is TRBJ1-4 and V is TRBV18; tentatively, D is TRBD1 (5 bases). The germline gives CDR1 KGHSH, CDR2 LQKENI. The V end lost 1 base, the J end lost 7 bases, and 10 bases lay between the germline ends. This CDR3 region has 14 residues.